This TCR beta chain stems from a study of T cell repertoires in cytomegalovirus infection. Turning to the study itself: Peptides in the study included HLA-C-restricted and HLA-B-restricted CMV epitopes. TCR beta signatures that were public indicated CMV infection and matching HLA type. Whole-study findings and limits: The study found HLA-C-restricted CMV-specific TCR beta clonotypes dominating the ex vivo response.

TCRdb reprocessed the reads with MiXCR, giving one entry per CDR3 protein. This table holds hundreds of thousands of distinct CDR3 sequences, 30% to 40% found once. V was shortened by 8 bases and J by 14 bases, with 25 bases between the two germline ends. The CDR3 runs 15 residues. The germline gives CDR1 LGHNA, CDR2 YSLEER. This clonotype was seen at least ten times. Its specificity is unknown. The clonotype comes from a human donor in good health (CMV status not recorded). Some clones in this sample may be carry-over from other donors' samples. Sample: cultured CD8+ T cells from PBMCs, taken from culture after CMV antigen stimulation. The chain has TRBV4-3 and TRBJ2-6; either TRBD1 or TRBD2 may supply D (6 bases each). Here the CDR3 reads CASVTWGAAGLFLTF. Written as DNA, the CDR3 is TGCGCCAGCGTTACCTGGGGGGCCGCGGGCCTGTTCCTGACTTTC.